The next 11 T cell receptor beta chains were all read from a single sample in a study of cytomegalovirus exposure and HLA in healthy donors. PCR primers comprised 60 Vbeta and 13 Jbeta primers. The protocol was immunoSEQ multiplex PCR, while the TCRdb copy is restricted to in-frame clones and leaves out a portion. Here the sample spans a few hundred thousand clones, around 90% being singletons. Material for sequencing was PBMCs. All receptors come from a girl under 10 years old in good health and CMV-seronegative.

The V and J genes are TRBV29-1 and TRBJ2-7, with a weak D call TRBD2 (6 bases). Looked up from germline, CDR1 is SQVTM and CDR2 is ANQGSEA. CDR3 size: 12 residues. V was trimmed by 6 bases and J by 4 bases, leaving 13 bases between them. Here the CDR3 DNA reads TGCAGCGTGATGAGCGGGCAATACGAGCAGTACTTC. Encoded protein: CSVMSGQYEQYF.

The chain is built from TRBV2 and TRBJ2-5; D is unresolved. The CDR3 sequence is 12 residues long. With 6 bases removed from V and 5 bases from J, the gap between germline ends came to 10 bases. Germline V gene lookup returns CDR1 SNHLY and CDR2 FYNNEI. CDR3 DNA sequence: TGTGCCAGCAGGGAGAATGTGGAGACCCAGTACTTC. It translates to CASRENVETQYF.

This chain links TRBV19 with TRBJ1-5; TRBD1 is a possible D gene (6 bases). Trimming took 5 bases from V and 4 from J, leaving 12 bases between them. The CDR3 totals 14 residues. Germline CDR1 and CDR2: LNHDA and SQIVND (reference sequence). This CDR3 reads CASSFPDRNQPQHF. The CDR3 DNA reads TGTGCCAGTAGTTTCCCGGACAGAAATCAGCCCCAGCATTTT.

This clone has a handful of counts. This sequence joins TRBV2 and TRBJ2-2, with 11 bases matching TRBD1. CDR1 and CDR2 (germline): SNHLY, FYNNEI. The CDR3 has 15 residues. V lost 4 bases, J lost 4 bases, and 2 bases stayed unmatched. DNA of the CDR3: TGTGCCAGCAGTGGGACAGGGGGCAGCACCGGGGAGCTGTTTTTT. Its protein is CASSGTGGSTGELFF.

This chain uses TRBV19 with TRBJ1-1; D ambiguous. The V gene lost 6 bases and the J gene lost 1 base, with 15 bases spanning the gap. CDR1 LNHDA and CDR2 SQIVND come from the germline V gene (reference sequence). The CDR3 is 15 residues long. The CDR3 reads CASSHPFGGNTEAFF. The CDR3 DNA is TGTGCCAGTAGCCATCCTTTCGGCGGGAACACTGAAGCTTTCTTT.

This clone was observed a few times. The chain recombines TRBV5-1 with TRBJ1-5; no firm D call. Trimming took off 4 bases at V and 7 bases at J, with 12 bases between the two ends. The length of the CDR3 is 13 residues. CDR1 is SGHRS and CDR2 is YFSETQ in the germline V gene. This CDR3 reads CASSPEGSQPQHF. The CDR3 DNA reads TGCGCCAGCAGCCCGGAGGGATCCCAGCCCCAGCATTTT.

The chain carries TRBV13 and TRBJ1-4, with 7 bases matching TRBD1. This CDR3 region has 13 residues. With 3 bases clipped from V and 12 bases from J, the junction kept 7 bases outside the gene matches. Germline V CDR1 and CDR2: PRHDT, FYEKMQ (reference sequence). This CDR3 reads CASSFGQDEELFF. CDR3 DNA: TGTGCCAGCAGCTTCGGACAGGACGAGGAACTGTTTTTT.

This clone was seen only a few times. The rearrangement links TRBV9 to TRBJ2-5; D may be TRBD1 (5 bases). Trimming stripped 4 bases from V and 4 bases from J, with 17 bases between. The CDR3 totals 15 residues. Looked up from germline, CDR1 is SGDLS and CDR2 is YYNGEE. The CDR3, as DNA: TGTGCCAGCAGCCCCCAAGGGGTGACCGGAGAGACCCAGTACTTC. Amino acid sequence: CASSPQGVTGETQYF.

The J gene is TRBJ1-2, the V gene TRBV7-6, with D perhaps TRBD1 (5 bases). From germline, CDR1 is SGHVS and CDR2 FNYEAQ. Trimming shortened V by 5 bases and J by 10 bases, and 17 bases separated the two germline ends. The CDR3 is 13 amino acids. The CDR3, as DNA: TGTGCCAGCAGCCCAGGGTCCCTAGGAGACTACACCTTC. Its translation is CASSPGSLGDYTF. The full variable domain, rest sourced from reference TRBV7-6 and TRBJ1-2, is GAGVSQSPRYKVTKRGQDVALRCDPISGHVSLYWYRQALGQGPEFLTYFNYEAQQDKSGLPNDRFSAERPEGSISTLTIQRTEQRDSAMYRCASSPGSLGDYTFGSGTRLTVV.

This chain joins TRBV4-1 and TRBJ2-3, with 7 bases identical to TRBD2. CDR1 and CDR2 from the germline V gene are MGHRA and YSYEKL. The CDR3 totals 14 residues. V dropped 5 bases and J dropped 4; count of bases not matched to a gene: 6. The CDR3 protein is CASSGGGPPDTQYF. The CDR3 region has the DNA TGCGCCAGCAGCGGCGGGGGTCCCCCAGATACGCAGTATTTT.

The rearrangement uses TRBV10-2 and TRBJ2-7, with TRBD2 matching over 8 bases. Germline V gene lookup returns CDR1 WSHSY and CDR2 SAAADI. This CDR3 is 13 amino acids long. The trim removed 7 bases at V and 5 bases at J, leaving 7 bases unmatched. CDR3 nucleotide sequence: TGCGCCAGCACAGCGGGGGCCCCAGACGAGCAGTACTTC. This encodes CASTAGAPDEQYF.